This TCR beta chain was recorded in a study of blood T cells in healthy people across ages. A remark on this clonotype: Its antigen remains unidentified.

The second PCR ran roughly 6 to 11 cycles with a sample-barcoded 5' primer and J-beta primers. Sequencing recovered at least 2.5 million CDR3-containing paired-end reads from each sample. TCRdb ran MiXCR on the 5' RACE reads and lists one entry per CDR3 protein. The sample has roughly 1.4 million distinct CDR3 sequences, around 55% seen once. The trim removed 4 bases at V and 5 bases at J, leaving 10 bases unmatched. Looked up from germline, CDR1 is SGHTA and CDR2 is FQGNSA. This CDR3 region has 15 residues. Each sample gave at least 6.5 million isolated PBMCs. General study results and limits: The study regarded diversity estimates from one million T cells as underestimates. More naive CD4+ cells and higher diversity marked long-lived donors relative to aged donors.

This clonotype was obtained from a man aged 18 to 29 in good health. Sequencing used blood. The chain employs TRBV7-2 and TRBJ2-5; 7 bases align to TRBD1. CDR3 residues: CASSSRTGGTETQYF. CDR3 coding DNA: TGTGCCAGCAGCTCCCGGACAGGTGGAACGGAGACCCAGTACTTC.